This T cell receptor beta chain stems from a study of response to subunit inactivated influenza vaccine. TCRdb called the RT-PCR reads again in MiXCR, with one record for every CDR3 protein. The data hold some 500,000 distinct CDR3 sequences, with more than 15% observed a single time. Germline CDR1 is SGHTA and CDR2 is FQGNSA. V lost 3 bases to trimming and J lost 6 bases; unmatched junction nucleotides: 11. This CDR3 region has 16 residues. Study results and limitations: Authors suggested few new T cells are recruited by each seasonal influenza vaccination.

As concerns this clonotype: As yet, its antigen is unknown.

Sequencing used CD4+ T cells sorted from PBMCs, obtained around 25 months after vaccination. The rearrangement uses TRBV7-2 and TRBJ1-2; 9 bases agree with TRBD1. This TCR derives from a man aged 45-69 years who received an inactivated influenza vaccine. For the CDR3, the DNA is TGTGCCAGCAGCTTCAGGGCTGCCGGGACAGGGCATGGCTACACCTTC. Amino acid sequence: CASSFRAAGTGHGYTF.